A single TCR beta chain is shown here with its context. The data were obtained in a study of T cells in Graves' hyperthyroidism and ophthalmopathy. TCR beta CDR3 regions were amplified from RNA. HTBI primers were employed in a first-round RT-PCR of the TCR CDR3. TCRdb re-called the multiplex PCR reads with MiXCR, one entry per CDR3 protein. The sample lists 340,000 or so distinct CDR3 sequences, 20% to 25% occurring once. Germline CDR1 reads DFQATT; CDR2 reads SNEGSKA (reference sequence). The CDR3 extends over 14 amino acids. V dropped 3 bases and J dropped 5; count of bases not matched to a gene: 8. The chain is built from TRBV20-1 and TRBJ1-1; TRBD1 agrees at 8 bases. The sample taken for sequencing was blood. This clonotype originated in a woman aged 50 to 65 with Graves' hyperthyroidism. The CDR3 reads CSARRQGARTEAFF. In DNA, the CDR3 is TGCAGTGCTAGGCGCCAGGGGGCACGGACTGAAGCTTTCTTT.